This is a list of T cell receptor beta chains from one sample in a study of PD-1 blockade in classical Hodgkin lymphoma. TCRdb keeps only in-frame clones here, not all; method: immunoSEQ multiplex PCR. This table holds roughly 14,000 clones, 55% to 80% found once. Here the sequenced sample was peripheral blood mononuclear cells (PBMCs), taken at baseline. The receptors were gathered from a human donor with classical Hodgkin lymphoma. The CDR3 runs from the conserved cysteine through the conserved F or W. D genes are given only for firm matches. The size entry is marked missing in some rows and otherwise reads once, few, many or a size class.

v_gene: TRBV27
j_gene: TRBJ2-3
d_gene: NA
abundance: NA
CDR3nt: TGTGCCAGCAGTCCACTGGGAAACACAGATACGCAGTATTTT
CDR3aa: CASSPLGNTDTQYF

v_gene: TRBV28
j_gene: TRBJ2-7
d_gene: NA
abundance: NA
CDR3nt: TGTGCCAGCAGTTTGAGGGGGAGTACGTCCTACGAGCAGTACTTC
CDR3aa: CASSLRGSTSYEQYF

v_gene: TRBV15
j_gene: TRBJ2-1
d_gene: TRBD2
abundance: NA
CDR3nt: TGTGCCACCAGCATAGTCGGGGAGGGGCTCTACAATGAGCAGTTCTTC
CDR3aa: CATSIVGEGLYNEQFF

v_gene: TRBV5-6
j_gene: TRBJ2-2
d_gene: NA
abundance: NA
CDR3nt: TGTGCCAGCAGCTTGGACCTTACCGGGGAGCTGTTTTTT
CDR3aa: CASSLDLTGELFF

v_gene: TRBV9
j_gene: TRBJ2-5
d_gene: NA
abundance: NA
CDR3nt: TGTGCCAGCAGCGTAGGTAATAGCGGAGGCCAAGAGACCCAGTACTTC
CDR3aa: CASSVGNSGGQETQYF

v_gene: TRBV15
j_gene: TRBJ1-3
d_gene: TRBD1
abundance: few
CDR3nt: TGTGCCACCAGCAGAGACAGGGGGCTAACAAACACCATATATTTT
CDR3aa: CATSRDRGLTNTIYF

v_gene: TRBV7-6
j_gene: TRBJ1-1
d_gene: NA
abundance: NA
CDR3nt: TGTGCCAGCAGCTTAGCTCTAGCCACTGAAGCTTTCTTT
CDR3aa: CASSLALATEAFF

v_gene: TRBV4-1
j_gene: TRBJ2-1
d_gene: TRBD2
abundance: few
CDR3nt: TGCGCCAGCAGCGAAAGCCCGACTAGCTCTAACCGGGGTGAGCAGTTCTTC
CDR3aa: CASSESPTSSNRGEQFF

v_gene: TRBV29-1
j_gene: TRBJ1-4
d_gene: NA
abundance: NA
CDR3nt: TGCAGCGCCCAGAATGAAAAACTGTTTTTT
CDR3aa: CSAQNEKLFF

v_gene: TRBV5-4
j_gene: TRBJ1-1
d_gene: NA
abundance: NA
CDR3nt: TGTGCCAGCAGCGTGGACAGGAACACTGAAGCTTTCTTT
CDR3aa: CASSVDRNTEAFF

v_gene: TRBV6-5
j_gene: TRBJ2-7
d_gene: NA
abundance: NA
CDR3nt: TGTGCCAGCAGTTACCTTCTGGGGTACGAGCAGTACTTC
CDR3aa: CASSYLLGYEQYF

v_gene: TRBV2
j_gene: TRBJ1-1
d_gene: NA
abundance: NA
CDR3nt: TGTGCCAGCAGTGAGGAGGGGATGAACACTGAAGCTTTCTTT
CDR3aa: CASSEEGMNTEAFF

v_gene: TRBV6-5
j_gene: TRBJ1-5
d_gene: NA
abundance: NA
CDR3nt: TGTGCCGGCAGTGAGGACATGAGCAATCAGCCCCAGCATTTT
CDR3aa: CAGSEDMSNQPQHF

v_gene: TRBV27
j_gene: TRBJ1-5
d_gene: NA
abundance: few
CDR3nt: TGTGCCAGCAGTTTACTGGGAGGGGGTGGTCAGCCCCAGCATTTT
CDR3aa: CASSLLGGGGQPQHF

v_gene: TRBV5-5
j_gene: TRBJ2-7
d_gene: NA
abundance: NA
CDR3nt: TGTGCCAGCAGCTTGGGCAGACAAACCTACGAGCAGTACTTC
CDR3aa: CASSLGRQTYEQYF

v_gene: TRBV7-6
j_gene: TRBJ2-7
d_gene: TRBD2
abundance: NA
CDR3nt: TGTGCCAGCAGCTTGAGTCCGGGACTAGCCTACGAGCAGTACTTC
CDR3aa: CASSLSPGLAYEQYF

v_gene: TRBV9
j_gene: TRBJ1-2
d_gene: NA
abundance: NA
CDR3nt: TGTGCCAGCAGCGTAGACGGGGACTATGGCTACACCTTC
CDR3aa: CASSVDGDYGYTF

v_gene: TRBV5-1
j_gene: TRBJ2-1
d_gene: NA
abundance: few
CDR3nt: TGCGCCAGCAGCTTCATGACTAGAGAGGAGGATGAGCAGTTCTTC
CDR3aa: CASSFMTREEDEQFF

v_gene: TRBV30
j_gene: TRBJ1-5
d_gene: NA
abundance: once
CDR3nt: TGTGCCTGGAGTGACGCCACGGGTCCCCAGCATTTT
CDR3aa: CAWSDATGPQHF

v_gene: TRBV27
j_gene: TRBJ2-2
d_gene: TRBD2
abundance: once
CDR3nt: TGTGCCAGCAGGCGACTAGCTCCTGACGGGGAGCTGTTTTTT
CDR3aa: CASRRLAPDGELFF

v_gene: TRBV19
j_gene: TRBJ1-2
d_gene: NA
abundance: few
CDR3nt: TGTGCCAGTAGTATATCCAGGGAGAGCTATGGCTACACCTTC
CDR3aa: CASSISRESYGYTF

v_gene: TRBV18
j_gene: TRBJ1-1
d_gene: NA
abundance: NA
CDR3nt: TGTGCCAGCTCATCCCAGGGTTTGAACACTGAAGCTTTCTTT
CDR3aa: CASSSQGLNTEAFF

v_gene: TRBV7-9
j_gene: TRBJ1-1
d_gene: TRBD1
abundance: NA
CDR3nt: TGTGCCAGCAGCTTAGTGGGACAGACGGCCGTCCCTGAAGCTTTCTTT
CDR3aa: CASSLVGQTAVPEAFF

v_gene: TRBV7-9
j_gene: TRBJ2-1
d_gene: TRBD2
abundance: few
CDR3nt: TGTGCCAGCTCGACTAGCGGGGGGATCTTGGAGCAGTTCTTC
CDR3aa: CASSTSGGILEQFF

v_gene: TRBV5-4
j_gene: TRBJ1-2
d_gene: NA
abundance: once
CDR3nt: TGTGCCAGCAGCGTGGACAGCAACTATGGCTACACCTTC
CDR3aa: CASSVDSNYGYTF

v_gene: TRBV27
j_gene: TRBJ2-7
d_gene: TRBD1
abundance: NA
CDR3nt: TGTGCCAGCACCTTATTTCCGGGACAGGCCTACGAGCAGTACTTC
CDR3aa: CASTLFPGQAYEQYF

v_gene: TRBV7-8
j_gene: TRBJ2-1
d_gene: NA
abundance: NA
CDR3nt: TGTGCCAGCAGCTTATCGGGACAAGTTGTTTACAATGAGCAGTTCTTC
CDR3aa: CASSLSGQVVYNEQFF

v_gene: TRBV9
j_gene: TRBJ2-3
d_gene: TRBD2
abundance: NA
CDR3nt: TGTGCCAGCAGGAGAGGACTAGCGGGAGTCGATACGCAGTATTTT
CDR3aa: CASRRGLAGVDTQYF

v_gene: TRBV10-3
j_gene: TRBJ1-4
d_gene: NA
abundance: NA
CDR3nt: TGTGCCATCAGTGTAAGAGGCCTACAAGAGGGTGAAAAACTGTTTTTT
CDR3aa: CAISVRGLQEGEKLFF

v_gene: TRBV11-2
j_gene: TRBJ2-1
d_gene: TRBD2
abundance: NA
CDR3nt: TGTGCCAGCAATTTACTAGCGGGGGCTTCCTACAATGAGCAGTTCTTC
CDR3aa: CASNLLAGASYNEQFF

v_gene: TRBV9
j_gene: TRBJ2-1
d_gene: TRBD2
abundance: few
CDR3nt: TGTGCCAGCAGCGCGCCCAGAGCGGGGCGACCCTACAATGAGCAGTTCTTC
CDR3aa: CASSAPRAGRPYNEQFF

v_gene: TRBV5-8
j_gene: TRBJ2-3
d_gene: NA
abundance: NA
CDR3nt: TGTGCCAGCAGCGCTCGGACTACAGATACGCAGTATTTT
CDR3aa: CASSARTTDTQYF

v_gene: TRBV5-4
j_gene: TRBJ2-2
d_gene: TRBD2
abundance: NA
CDR3nt: TGTGCCAGCAGCCTAAGCGGGAGTGGGAACACCGGGGAGCTGTTTTTT
CDR3aa: CASSLSGSGNTGELFF

v_gene: TRBV9
j_gene: TRBJ2-1
d_gene: NA
abundance: few
CDR3nt: TGTGCCAGCAGCCCCCTTCGGAGGGGTGCTTATGAGCAGTTCTTC
CDR3aa: CASSPLRRGAYEQFF

v_gene: TRBV7-9
j_gene: TRBJ1-5
d_gene: TRBD1
abundance: NA
CDR3nt: TGTGCCAGCGGAACAGGGGGCAAATATCAGCCCCAGCATTTT
CDR3aa: CASGTGGKYQPQHF

v_gene: TRBV10-3
j_gene: TRBJ1-1
d_gene: NA
abundance: once
CDR3nt: TGTGCCATCAGTGAGACGGCGACAGACACTGAAGCTTTCTTT
CDR3aa: CAISETATDTEAFF

v_gene: TRBV11-3
j_gene: TRBJ2-7
d_gene: NA
abundance: NA
CDR3nt: TGTGCCAGCAGCTGGGATGAATACGAGCAGTACTTC
CDR3aa: CASSWDEYEQYF

v_gene: TRBV7-9
j_gene: TRBJ2-1
d_gene: NA
abundance: NA
CDR3nt: TGTGCCAGCAGCCCCCGGACTACTTACAATGAGCAGTTCTTC
CDR3aa: CASSPRTTYNEQFF

v_gene: TRBV6-4
j_gene: TRBJ2-7
d_gene: NA
abundance: NA
CDR3nt: TGTGCGGTGGAGGACAACGAACCTTACGAGCAGTACTTC
CDR3aa: CAVEDNEPYEQYF

v_gene: TRBV7-9
j_gene: TRBJ1-3
d_gene: TRBD1
abundance: NA
CDR3nt: TGTGCCAGCAGCTTAGGAGGGGGCCACTCTGGAAACACCATATATTTT
CDR3aa: CASSLGGGHSGNTIYF

v_gene: TRBV6-6
j_gene: TRBJ1-5
d_gene: NA
abundance: NA
CDR3nt: TGTGCCAGCAGTTCACAGGGCAATCAGCCCCAGCATTTT
CDR3aa: CASSSQGNQPQHF

v_gene: TRBV29-1
j_gene: TRBJ2-1
d_gene: NA
abundance: large
CDR3nt: TGCAGCGCCTCCGGGCTTACCACCAATGAGCAGTTCTTC
CDR3aa: CSASGLTTNEQFF